This TCR beta chain was captured in a study of OX40 agonist ivuxolimab in advanced cancers. Turning to the study itself: Patients were roughly 87% male with ages about 23 to 80, mean roughly 55.

On this clone: Its cognate antigen is unknown.

Produced via immunoSEQ multiplex PCR; TCRdb's table is partial and in-frame only. The sample contains about 52,000 clones, 75% to 90% of which appear only once. Overall study results and limits: The CD4+ and CD8+ T cells in the blood had expanded clonally by week 6 at 0.1 to 3.0 mg/kg. In general, CD8+ T cells held more expanded clones than CD4+ did, on average.

This CDR3 comprises 14 residues. The sequencing used CD4+ or CD8+ T cells sorted from blood, collected in a trial of the OX40 agonist ivuxolimab. The source of this sequence is an adult with an advanced solid tumor such as melanoma, head and neck, liver or kidney cancer. This chain connects TRBV21-1 to TRBJ2-5; TRBD2 reflects the table's D call only, with no check against the DNA. TRBV21-1 has pseudogene status. CDR3 bases: TGTGCCAGCAGGGGAGCCCTGTACCAAGAGACCCAGTACTTC. Translation gives CASRGALYQETQYF.